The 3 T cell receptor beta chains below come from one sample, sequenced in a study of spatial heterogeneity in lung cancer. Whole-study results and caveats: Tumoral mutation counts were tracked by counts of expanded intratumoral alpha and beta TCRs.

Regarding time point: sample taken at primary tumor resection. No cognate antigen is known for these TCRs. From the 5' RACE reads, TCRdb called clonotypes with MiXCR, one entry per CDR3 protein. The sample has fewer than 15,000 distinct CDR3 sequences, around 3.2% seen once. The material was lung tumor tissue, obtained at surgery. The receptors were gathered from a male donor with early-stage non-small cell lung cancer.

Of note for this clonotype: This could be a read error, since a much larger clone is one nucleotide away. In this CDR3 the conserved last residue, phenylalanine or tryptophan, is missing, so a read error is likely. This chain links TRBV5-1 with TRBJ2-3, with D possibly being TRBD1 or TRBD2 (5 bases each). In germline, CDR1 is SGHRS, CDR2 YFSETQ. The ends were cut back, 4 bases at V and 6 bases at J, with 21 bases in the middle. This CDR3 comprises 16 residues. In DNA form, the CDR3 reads TGCGCCAGCAGCCGGGGAGAGGGGCTGACCTTCGATACGCAGTATTAT. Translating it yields CASSRGEGLTFDTQYY.

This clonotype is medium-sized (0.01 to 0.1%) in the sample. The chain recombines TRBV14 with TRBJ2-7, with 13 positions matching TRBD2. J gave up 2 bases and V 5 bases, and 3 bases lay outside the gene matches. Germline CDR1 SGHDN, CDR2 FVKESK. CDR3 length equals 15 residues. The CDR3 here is CASSFGLAGAYEQYF. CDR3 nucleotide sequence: TGTGCCAGCAGCTTTGGACTAGCGGGAGCCTACGAGCAGTACTTC.

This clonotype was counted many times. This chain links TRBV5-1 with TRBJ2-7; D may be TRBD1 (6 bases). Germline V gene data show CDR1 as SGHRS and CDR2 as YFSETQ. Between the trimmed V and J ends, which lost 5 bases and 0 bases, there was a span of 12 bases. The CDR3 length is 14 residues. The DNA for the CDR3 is TGCGCCAGCAGTTCTGGACAGAGCTCCTACGAGCAGTACTTC. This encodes CASSSGQSSYEQYF.